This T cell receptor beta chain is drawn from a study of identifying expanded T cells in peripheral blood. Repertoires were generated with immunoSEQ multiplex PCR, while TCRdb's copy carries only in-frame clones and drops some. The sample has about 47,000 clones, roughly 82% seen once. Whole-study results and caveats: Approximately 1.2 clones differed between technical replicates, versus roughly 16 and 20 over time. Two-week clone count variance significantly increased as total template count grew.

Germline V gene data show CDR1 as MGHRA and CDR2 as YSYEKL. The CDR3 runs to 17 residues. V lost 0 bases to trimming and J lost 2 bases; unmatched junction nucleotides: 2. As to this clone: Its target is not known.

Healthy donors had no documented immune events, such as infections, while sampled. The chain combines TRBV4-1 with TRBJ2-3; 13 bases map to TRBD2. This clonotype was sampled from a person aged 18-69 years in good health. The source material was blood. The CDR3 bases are TGCGCCAGCAGCCAAGATGGGACTAGCGGGGCCACAGATACGCAGTATTTT. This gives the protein CASSQDGTSGATDTQYF.